The clone carrying this TCR beta chain was found many times. The target antigen is unknown. One junction end does not reproduce the germline sequence, and a read error may be involved. TCRdb recomputed calls from the 5' RACE reads with MiXCR, one row per CDR3 protein. This table has over 500,000 distinct CDR3 sequences, roughly 17% appearing once. The data were obtained in a study of T-cell memory formation after mild COVID-19. Looking at the study overall: Clusters were largely donor specific.

Study results and caveats: Contracting CD4+ clones were located mainly in CM and EM, and CD8+ clones in EMRA.

The V gene's germline CDR1 is SGHRS and CDR2 YFSETQ. The CDR3 runs 13 residues. This TCR was recovered from an adult woman who had mild COVID-19 (a few samples of this study predate the infection). Cell type and time point are not known. The sample was PBMCs or a T cell subset sorted from them (not recorded which). The chain recombines TRBV5-1 with TRBJ2-5, with TRBD2 as a possible D gene (6 bases). CDR3 sequence reads: CASSSGGGETQYF. The CDR3 bases are TGTGCCAGCAGTTCCGGCGGAGGGGAGACCCAGTACTTC.